This TCR beta chain originates from a study of T cell responses to AZD1222 COVID-19 vaccine. Measured with immunoSEQ multiplex PCR; TCRdb has only the in-frame clones, and not every one. The sample includes around 140,000 clones, just under 95% seen only once; the top ten take 9.5% to 15%. The CDR3 totals 11 residues. CDR1 and CDR2 (germline): SGHAT, FQNNGV. The V and J ends lost 5 bases and 6 bases respectively, with 5 bases between them. The sequence came from an adult who had recovered from COVID-19. The J gene is TRBJ2-1, the V gene TRBV11-2, with no clear D. The source material was peripheral blood, sampled after recovery from COVID-19. CDR3 coding DNA: TGTGCCAGCAGCCCAATCAATGAGCAGTTCTTC. Translation gives CASSPINEQFF.